The next 6 T cell receptor beta chains were all read from a single sample in a study of cytomegalovirus exposure and HLA in healthy donors. This PCR relied on a set of 60 Vbeta primers and 13 Jbeta primers. Method: immunoSEQ multiplex PCR; TCRdb's copy keeps in-frame clones and lacks some. The sample carries some 190,000 clones, around three quarters recorded once. Sequencing was performed on PBMCs. The receptors come from a woman under 30 in good health and CMV-seronegative.

This clone was seen just once. The V gene is TRBV28, the J gene TRBJ2-2, with 11 positions matching TRBD1. CDR3 length equals 20 residues. Germline assignment: CDR1 MDHEN and CDR2 SYDVKM. After removal of 2 bases from V and 5 bases from J, the junction contained 16 bases not matched to a gene. Here the CDR3 DNA reads TGTGCCAGCAGTTTAGGCCCTCGAGTCCGGGACAGGGGGGGTACCGGGGAGCTGTTTTTT. Translation: CASSLGPRVRDRGGTGELFF.

This clone was seen more than once but under ten times. The CDR3 sequence: CASSSLDSWNQPQHF. The CDR3 DNA reads TGTGCCAGCAGCTCGCTGGACTCGTGGAATCAGCCCCAGCATTTT. V and J are TRBV5-8 and TRBJ1-5; D not certain. V lost 3 bases, J lost 4 bases, and 14 bases lay in between. The CDR3 has 15 residues. Germline CDR1 and CDR2: SGHTS and YDEGEE.

The rearrangement joins TRBV6-5 to TRBJ1-2, with D maybe TRBD1 (6 bases). The CDR3 totals 14 residues. V lost 2 bases to trimming and J lost 4 bases, with 11 bases between them. Germline values: CDR1 MNHEY, CDR2 SVGAGI. This CDR3 reads CASSYRGSSYGYTF. The CDR3 DNA sequence: TGTGCCAGCAGTTACAGGGGGTCCAGCTATGGCTACACCTTC.

This clone was counted between two and nine times. V gene TRBV2 combines with J gene TRBJ1-1; 7 bases match TRBD1. In germline, CDR1 is SNHLY, CDR2 FYNNEI. V trimming: 5 bases; J trimming: 6 bases; junction bases outside the gene matches: 3. The CDR3 loop spans 12 amino acids. The CDR3 loop is CASSRDRAEAFF. The CDR3 DNA follows: TGTGCCAGCAGTAGGGACAGAGCTGAAGCTTTCTTT.

The chain has TRBV5-1 and TRBJ1-2; 8 nucleotides agree with TRBD1. Germline CDR1 and CDR2: SGHRS and YFSETQ. The CDR3 covers 16 residues. V shed 1 base and J 3 bases; nucleotides not matched to a gene: 8. For the CDR3, the DNA is TGCGCCAGCAGCTTGACCGGGACAGGCAATGACTATGGCTACACCTTC. Protein product: CASSLTGTGNDYGYTF.

The chain has TRBV29-1 and TRBJ2-7, with 7 bases aligning to TRBD1. Per the germline V gene, CDR1 is SQVTM and CDR2 is ANQGSEA. This CDR3 is 12 amino acids long. Trimming cost V 6 bases and J 5 bases; bases outside gene matches: 7. CDR3 coding DNA: TGCAGCGTGCCCACAGGGGCCAACGAGCAGTACTTC. As protein: CSVPTGANEQYF.